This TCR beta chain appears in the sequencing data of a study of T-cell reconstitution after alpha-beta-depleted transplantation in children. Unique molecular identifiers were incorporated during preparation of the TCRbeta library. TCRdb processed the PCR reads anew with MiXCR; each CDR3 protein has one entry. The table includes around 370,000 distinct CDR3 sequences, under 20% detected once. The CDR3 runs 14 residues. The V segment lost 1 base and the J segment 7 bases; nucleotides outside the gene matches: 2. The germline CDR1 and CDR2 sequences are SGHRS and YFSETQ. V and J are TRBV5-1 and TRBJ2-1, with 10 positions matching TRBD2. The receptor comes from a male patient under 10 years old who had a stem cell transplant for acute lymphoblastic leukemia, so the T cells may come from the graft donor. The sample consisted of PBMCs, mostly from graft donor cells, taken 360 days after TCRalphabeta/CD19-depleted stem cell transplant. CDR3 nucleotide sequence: TGCGCCAGCAGCTTGCCTAGCGGGAGAAATGAGCAGTTCTTC. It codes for CASSLPSGRNEQFF.